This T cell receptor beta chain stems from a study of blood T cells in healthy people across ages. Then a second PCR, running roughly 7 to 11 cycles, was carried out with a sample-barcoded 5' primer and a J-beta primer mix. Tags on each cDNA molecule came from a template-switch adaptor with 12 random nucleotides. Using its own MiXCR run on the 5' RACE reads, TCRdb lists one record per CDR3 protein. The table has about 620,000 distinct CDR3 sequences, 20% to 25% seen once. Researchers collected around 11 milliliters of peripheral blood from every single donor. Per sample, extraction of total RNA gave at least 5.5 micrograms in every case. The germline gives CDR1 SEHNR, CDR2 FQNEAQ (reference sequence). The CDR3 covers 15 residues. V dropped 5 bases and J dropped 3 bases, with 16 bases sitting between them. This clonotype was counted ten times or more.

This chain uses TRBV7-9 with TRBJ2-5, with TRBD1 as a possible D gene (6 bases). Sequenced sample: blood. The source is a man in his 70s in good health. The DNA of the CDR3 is TGTGCCAGCAGCACCCGGGACAACCTAAAAGAGACCCAGTACTTC. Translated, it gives CASSTRDNLKETQYF. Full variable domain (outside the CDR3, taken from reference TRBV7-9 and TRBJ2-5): DTGVSQNPRHKITKRGQNVTFRCDPISEHNRLYWYRQTLGQGPEFLTYFQNEAQLEKSRLLSDRFSAERPKGSFSTLEIQRTEQGDSAMYLCASSTRDNLKETQYFGPGTRLLVL.